The 10 T cell receptor beta chains presented below share a single source sample, sequenced in a study of OX40 agonist ivuxolimab in advanced cancers. The data were produced by immunoSEQ multiplex PCR, yet TCRdb's version contains in-frame clones alone and is incomplete. The repertoire holds tens of thousands of clones, with 75% to 85% as singletons. The sample consisted of CD4+ or CD8+ T cells sorted from blood, taken in a trial of the OX40 agonist ivuxolimab. Every receptor here comes from an adult with an advanced solid tumor such as melanoma, head and neck, liver or kidney cancer.

The chain is built from TRBV19 and TRBJ2-7; D is unresolved. This CDR3 contains 14 residues. From germline, CDR1 is LNHDA and CDR2 SQIVND (reference sequence). The V end lost 2 bases, the J end lost 0 bases, and 8 bases lay between the germline ends. CDR3 residues: CASSILASSYEQYF. CDR3 sequence (DNA): TGTGCCAGTAGTATACTGGCGAGCTCCTACGAGCAGTACTTC.

This chain uses TRBV5-1 with TRBJ2-1; no firm D call. Trimming removed 4 bases from V and 0 bases from J, with 11 bases in between. CDR3 length: 15 amino acids. Looked up from germline, CDR1 is SGHRS and CDR2 is YFSETQ. CDR3: CASSMRLSSYNEQFF. The CDR3 region has the DNA TGCGCCAGCAGCATGAGGCTCAGCTCCTACAATGAGCAGTTCTTC.

The chain links TRBV28 to TRBJ1-5; D gene uncertain. V was trimmed by 5 bases and J by 3 bases, leaving 17 bases between them. Germline V CDR1 and CDR2: MDHEN, SYDVKM. The CDR3 runs 16 residues. The CDR3 here is CASSPRIGGINQPQHF. Here the CDR3 DNA reads TGTGCCAGCAGTCCCCGGATTGGAGGGATCAATCAGCCCCAGCATTTT.

The chain employs TRBV5-1 and TRBJ2-1; no definite D call. V was pared by 0 bases and J by 0 bases, with 7 bases between. Germline V gene lookup returns CDR1 SGHRS and CDR2 YFSETQ. The CDR3 extends over 15 amino acids. The CDR3, as DNA: TGCGCCAGCAGCTTGGCCGCAGACTCCTACAATGAGCAGTTCTTC. This sequence encodes CASSLAADSYNEQFF.

This rearrangement joins TRBV5-4 to TRBJ2-3; D gene unclear. The CDR3 has 15 residues. Trimming removed 4 bases from V and 5 bases from J, with 17 bases in between. CDR1 and CDR2 from the germline V gene are SGHNT and YYREEE (reference sequence). Written as DNA, the CDR3 is TGTGCCAGCAGCGTCCTTGCGTCTAGTGTAGATACGCAGTATTTT. Translated: CASSVLASSVDTQYF.

The chain couples TRBV11-3 to TRBJ2-5; possibly TRBD1 or TRBD2 for D (5 bases each). The CDR3 runs to 13 residues. V dropped 5 bases and J dropped 3 bases, with 10 bases sitting between them. Germline V gene data show CDR1 as SGHNT and CDR2 as YENEEA. The CDR3 region is CASSPRGEETQYF. For the CDR3, the DNA is TGTGCCAGCAGCCCGAGGGGTGAAGAGACCCAGTACTTC.

The chain recombines TRBV5-6 with TRBJ2-1; no firm D call. Trimming cost V 2 bases and J 5 bases, with 8 bases left between them. CDR3 length: 13 residues. Germline-derived CDR1 and CDR2 are SGHDT and YYEEEE. This chain's CDR3 is CASSFLVNNEQFF. The CDR3 DNA reads TGTGCCAGCAGCTTCCTAGTCAACAATGAGCAGTTCTTC.

The chain recombines TRBV6-1 with TRBJ2-2; D could derive from TRBD1 or TRBD2 (6 bases each). Germline-derived CDR1 and CDR2 are MNHNS and SASEGT. Trimming took 6 bases from V and 4 from J, leaving 15 bases between them. CDR3 size: 15 residues. CDR3 loop: CASSADEGGTGELFF. The CDR3 coding sequence is TGTGCCAGCAGCGCGGACGAGGGGGGCACCGGGGAGCTGTTTTTT.

This rearrangement joins TRBV28 to TRBJ2-5, with no clear D. CDR1 and CDR2 from the germline V gene are MDHEN and SYDVKM. The CDR3 has 11 residues. The ends were cut back, 3 bases at V and 5 bases at J, with 4 bases in the middle. The CDR3 protein is CASSFAETQYF. The CDR3 DNA reads as TGTGCCAGCAGTTTCGCGGAGACCCAGTACTTC.

The rearrangement joins TRBV7-6 to TRBJ2-2; D is unresolved. The CDR3 length is 13 residues. Germline assignment: CDR1 SGHVS and CDR2 FNYEAQ. V lost 3 bases to trimming and J lost 2 bases, with 4 bases between them. The CDR3 loop is CASSFSNTGELFF. CDR3 in DNA: TGTGCCAGCAGCTTTAGTAACACCGGGGAGCTGTTTTTT. Full variable domain (remainder filled in from reference TRBV7-6 and TRBJ2-2): GAGVSQSPRYKVTKRGQDVALRCDPISGHVSLYWYRQALGQGPEFLTYFNYEAQQDKSGLPNDRFSAERPEGSISTLTIQRTEQRDSAMYRCASSFSNTGELFFGEGSRLTVL.